One and the same sample provided the 26 T cell receptor beta chains below, sequenced in a study of blood T cell repertoires in COVID-19. Clones were sequenced by immunoSEQ multiplex PCR, and TCRdb holds only the in-frame ones, with some missing. The table lists 160,000 or so clones, around 90% of them singletons, with about 18% in the top ten. Input material: peripheral blood. The source of these receptors is a man aged 55-75 years with active or convalescent COVID-19.

This chain's CDR3 is CASSLDWATEAFF. The CDR3 nucleotides are TGTGCCAGCAGCTTAGATTGGGCCACTGAAGCTTTCTTT. The chain recombines TRBV7-9 with TRBJ1-1; D is uncertain. V was clipped by 1 base and J by 4 bases, with 7 bases between them. This CDR3 is 13 amino acids long. Germline assignment: CDR1 SEHNR and CDR2 FQNEAQ (reference sequence).

The chain has TRBV29-1 and TRBJ2-2, with D possibly matching TRBD2 (5 bases). The CDR3 length is 11 residues. V shed 7 bases and J shed 8 bases, with 11 bases lying between them. In germline, CDR1 is SQVTM, CDR2 ANQGSEA. CDR3 nucleotide sequence: TGCAGCGGGGAGTTACCGGGGGAGCTGTTTTTT. Protein product: CSGELPGELFF.

This sequence joins TRBV3-1 (or the pseudogene TRBV3-2) and TRBJ2-1, with D possibly being TRBD2 (6 bases). Germline loops: CDR1 LGHDT, CDR2 YNNKEL (reference sequence). V shed 6 bases and J shed 8 bases, with 17 bases lying between them. This CDR3 is 14 amino acids long. The CDR3 spells CASRVAEGSHEQFF. DNA for the CDR3: TGTGCCAGCAGAGTAGCGGAGGGGTCCCATGAGCAGTTCTTC.

This clone was seen more than once but under ten times. This sequence joins TRBV2 and TRBJ2-3, with TRBD2 matching 8 bases. The CDR3 has 14 amino acids. V was pared by 10 bases and J by 5 bases, with 11 bases of the junction left unmatched. Looked up from germline, CDR1 is SNHLY and CDR2 is FYNNEI. For the CDR3, the DNA is TGTGCCACCACGGGGGGGCCGCTGAGAGATACGCAGTATTTT. Amino acids: CATTGGPLRDTQYF.

This chain uses TRBV27 with TRBJ2-1, with 14 positions matching TRBD2. The CDR3 contains 19 residues. V lost 5 bases, J lost 2 bases, and 11 bases stayed unmatched. Per germline, CDR1 MNHEY and CDR2 SMNVEV (reference sequence). The chain's CDR3 is CASSPGLAGVTGTYNEQFF. Written as DNA, the CDR3 is TGTGCCAGCAGTCCGGGACTAGCGGGAGTAACTGGAACCTACAATGAGCAGTTCTTC.

The chain has TRBV2 and TRBJ1-2; D may be TRBD1 (6 bases). Germline lookup yields CDR1 SNHLY and CDR2 FYNNEI. V lost 1 base and J 4 bases, leaving 19 bases between the germline ends. The CDR3 spans 17 residues. The CDR3 region has the DNA TGTGCCAGCAGTGAAGTAGGGGGAACAGGGCCTGGCTATGGCTACACCTTC. Protein: CASSEVGGTGPGYGYTF.

In DNA, the CDR3 is TGTGCCAGCAGCTTAGCTTATAGTCCCACCGGGGAGCTGTTTTTT. It encodes CASSLAYSPTGELFF. This chain connects TRBV11-2 to TRBJ2-2; D remains ambiguous. The CDR3 totals 15 residues. Trimming stripped 1 base from V and 4 bases from J, with 10 bases between. The germline V gene encodes CDR1 SGHAT and CDR2 FQNNGV.

The chain links TRBV18 to TRBJ2-2; unclear D gene. Trimming stripped 8 bases from V and 2 bases from J, with 9 bases between. Germline V CDR1 and CDR2: KGHSH, LQKENI. CDR3 size: 13 residues. The chain's CDR3 is CASPWANTGELFF. The CDR3 DNA reads as TGTGCCAGCCCTTGGGCAAACACCGGGGAGCTGTTTTTT.

The V gene is TRBV19, the J gene TRBJ2-1, with a tentative D call TRBD2 (5 bases). CDR1 LNHDA and CDR2 SQIVND come from the germline V gene (reference sequence). Trimming left V 9 bases short and J 0 bases short, with 12 bases between. CDR3 length: 14 residues. The CDR3 loop is CASTGSSSYNEQFF. The CDR3 nucleotides read TGTGCCAGCACGGGGTCTAGCTCCTACAATGAGCAGTTCTTC.

The genes are TRBV10-3 and TRBJ2-7; 10 positions agree with TRBD2. CDR1 is ENHRY, CDR2 SYGVKD, per germline. J gave up 3 bases and V 2 bases, and 1 base lay outside the gene matches. The CDR3 consists of 14 residues. The DNA for the CDR3 is TGTGCCATCAGTGAGGCTAGCGGGGGCTACGAGCAGTACTTC. Protein sequence: CAISEASGGYEQYF.

The chain carries TRBV15 and TRBJ1-1; D unresolved. This CDR3 comprises 15 residues. The V and J ends lost 0 bases and 4 bases respectively, with 12 bases between them. CDR1 and CDR2 from the germline V gene are LNHNV and YYDKDF (reference sequence). The CDR3 spells CATSRDLYSGTEAFF. In nucleotides, the CDR3 is TGTGCCACCAGCAGAGATTTGTATAGTGGCACTGAAGCTTTCTTT.

This chain joins TRBV28 and TRBJ2-1; 8 bases fit TRBD1. J was trimmed by 3 bases and V by 7 bases; bases with no gene match: 5. There are 14 residues in the CDR3. Germline CDR1 is MDHEN and CDR2 is SYDVKM. In nucleotides, the CDR3 is TGTGCCAGCAAGGGACAGGTTTACTACAATGAGCAGTTCTTC. Protein: CASKGQVYYNEQFF.

This clone was seen a handful of times. The V gene is TRBV6-6, the J gene TRBJ2-4; 9 nucleotides line up with TRBD1. Germline V CDR1 and CDR2: MNHNY, SVGAGI (reference sequence). The trim removed 6 bases at V and 8 bases at J, leaving 5 bases unmatched. This CDR3 comprises 13 residues. The CDR3 sequence is CASSPRQGDIQYF. The CDR3 coding sequence is TGTGCCAGCAGCCCCCGACAGGGGGACATTCAGTACTTC.

The rearrangement links TRBV6-1 to TRBJ1-5; perhaps TRBD1 as D (5 bases). This CDR3 comprises 17 residues. The germline CDR1 and CDR2 sequences are MNHNS and SASEGT. V was pared by 4 bases and J by 0 bases, with 16 bases between. CDR3 protein: CASSAQSGGDSNQPQHF. CDR3 nucleotides: TGTGCCAGCAGTGCCCAAAGTGGGGGGGATAGCAATCAGCCCCAGCATTTT.

The V call is TRBV6-5, the J call TRBJ2-7, with 9 bases fitting TRBD1. The CDR3 spans 15 residues. J gave up 2 bases and V 0 bases, and 2 bases lay outside the gene matches. Germline CDR1 is MNHEY and CDR2 is SVGAGI. The DNA of the CDR3 is TGTGCCAGCAGTTACTCGGACAGGGGAGCCTACGAGCAGTACTTC. Translated, it gives CASSYSDRGAYEQYF.

The chain employs TRBV15 and TRBJ2-5; the match to TRBD2 covers 8 bases. CDR1 and CDR2 from the germline V gene are LNHNV and YYDKDF (reference sequence). The CDR3 totals 16 residues. With V trimmed by 0 bases and J by 2 bases, 5 bases remained unmatched. CDR3 nucleotides: TGTGCCACCAGCAGAGATATACTAGCGGAGCAAGAGACCCAGTACTTC. This encodes CATSRDILAEQETQYF.

This sequence joins TRBV19 and TRBJ1-2; 7 bases map to TRBD1. After removal of 3 bases from V and 4 bases from J, the junction contained 5 bases not matched to a gene. This CDR3 contains 14 residues. The germline V gene has CDR1 LNHDA and CDR2 SQIVND (reference sequence). DNA of the CDR3: TGTGCCAGTAGTATTGGGGACAGAAGCTATGGCTACACCTTC. Its translation: CASSIGDRSYGYTF. The complete variable domain, with remaining parts taken from reference TRBV19 and TRBJ1-2, reads DGGITQSPKYLFRKEGQNVTLSCEQNLNHDAMYWYRQDPGQGLRLIYYSQIVNDFQKGDIAEGYSVSREKKESFPLTVTSAQKNPTAFYLCASSIGDRSYGYTFGSGTRLTVV.

This sequence joins TRBV4-1 and TRBJ2-5; 7 nucleotides match TRBD2. Germline CDR1 and CDR2: MGHRA and YSYEKL. V trimming: 3 bases; J trimming: 3 bases; junction bases outside the gene matches: 7. CDR3 size: 15 residues. CDR3 bases: TGCGCCAGCAGCCAGCTGGGCGCGGGGGAAGAGACCCAGTACTTC. Its translation is CASSQLGAGEETQYF.

This clone was counted between two and nine times. The chain is built from TRBV21-1 and TRBJ1-1; TRBD1 is the table's D call and was not checked against the DNA. TRBV21-1 is labeled a pseudogene. This CDR3 spans 19 amino acids. The CDR3 DNA reads TGTGCCAGCAGCATAAATCGAAGGGACAGGGGGCGCCGGGACACTGAAGCTTTCTTT. Protein product: CASSINRRDRGRRDTEAFF.

This chain uses TRBV18 with TRBJ2-2; TRBD1 matches at 9 bases. Germline values: CDR1 KGHSH, CDR2 LQKENI. The CDR3 spans 15 residues. V dropped 6 bases and J dropped 5; count of bases not matched to a gene: 7. The CDR3 loop reads CASSPDRGRTGELFF. CDR3 DNA: TGTGCCAGCTCGCCGGACAGGGGACGGACCGGGGAGCTGTTTTTT.

The chain is built from TRBV3-1 (or the pseudogene TRBV3-2) and TRBJ1-2, with D tentatively TRBD1 (5 bases). This CDR3 region has 11 residues. The V gene's germline CDR1 is LGHDT and CDR2 YNNKEL (reference sequence). V lost 4 bases, J lost 8 bases, and 8 bases lay in between. This chain's CDR3 is CASSLGGGYTF. The CDR3 coding sequence is TGTGCCAGCAGCCTTGGGGGGGGCTACACCTTC.

The V and J genes are TRBV14 and TRBJ2-1; 9 nucleotides align to TRBD1. J gave up 7 bases and V 8 bases, and 9 bases lay outside the gene matches. Germline CDR1 is SGHDN and CDR2 is FVKESK. CDR3 length: 14 residues. CDR3 in amino acids: CASSRDRVDNEQFF. CDR3 in DNA: TGTGCCAGCTCCCGGGACAGGGTGGATAATGAGCAGTTCTTC.

The chain couples TRBV3-1 (or the pseudogene TRBV3-2) to TRBJ2-1; D is unresolved. Between the trimmed V and J ends, which lost 2 bases and 6 bases, there was a span of 11 bases. CDR3 length equals 14 residues. Looked up from germline, CDR1 is LGHDT and CDR2 is YNNKEL (reference sequence). CDR3 bases: TGTGCCAGCAGCCAAAGCCACCCTAGCAATGAGCAGTTCTTC. It yields the protein CASSQSHPSNEQFF.

This chain connects TRBV5-6 to TRBJ2-1; 9 positions agree with TRBD2. The trim removed 0 bases at V and 0 bases at J, leaving 4 bases unmatched. The CDR3 loop spans 17 amino acids. Looked up from germline, CDR1 is SGHDT and CDR2 is YYEEEE. CDR3 nucleotides: TGTGCCAGCAGCTTGGGAAGCGGGGGGAGCTCCTACAATGAGCAGTTCTTC. It is translated as CASSLGSGGSSYNEQFF.

The V call is TRBV6-5, the J call TRBJ2-3, with D uncertain. The CDR3 sequence is 14 residues long. Germline CDR1 reads MNHEY; CDR2 reads SVGAGI. V was pared by 2 bases and J by 3 bases, with 9 bases between. CDR3 DNA sequence: TGTGCCAGCAGTTACGCGCGGATTACAGATACGCAGTATTTT. The encoded protein is CASSYARITDTQYF.

The CDR3 DNA reads as TGTGCCAGCAGTTTATCAGCCGGGACACCACACAACTATGGCTACACCTTC. This sequence encodes CASSLSAGTPHNYGYTF. The V and J genes are TRBV27 and TRBJ1-2, with a tentative D call TRBD1 (6 bases). The V gene's germline CDR1 is MNHEY and CDR2 SMNVEV (reference sequence). There are 17 residues in the CDR3. V was cut by 0 bases and J by 2 bases, with 16 bases left in between.